This TCR beta chain was captured by sequencing in a study of shared clonotypes between healthy human individuals. In the study overall: Researchers drew samples from a couple of women and a few men aged 18 to 49.

Study-wide results and limits: Between a handful of donors, naive CD4 clonotypes were shared at a level of approximately 5%.

Data came from immunoSEQ multiplex PCR; TCRdb stores just in-frame clones and leaves some out. The table includes approximately 340,000 clones, about 74% detected once. It was into CD45RA+ naive and CD45RA-negative memory subsets that the CD4+ cells were split. Concerning this clone: What it binds is not known.

The clonotype comes from a man aged 25 to 45 in good health. Sequenced sample: memory CD4+ T cells sorted from blood. Sample subset: CD45RA-negative fraction.

Here the CDR3 reads CAGRDRGGRTDTQYF. DNA of the CDR3: TGTGCCGGACGGGACAGGGGAGGTCGCACAGATACGCAGTATTTT. The J gene is TRBJ2-3, the V gene TRBV6-9; TRBD1 aligns across 10 bases. The CDR3 contains 15 residues. V was pared by 11 bases and J by 1 base, with 9 bases of the junction left unmatched. In germline, CDR1 is MNHGY, CDR2 SVAAGI.